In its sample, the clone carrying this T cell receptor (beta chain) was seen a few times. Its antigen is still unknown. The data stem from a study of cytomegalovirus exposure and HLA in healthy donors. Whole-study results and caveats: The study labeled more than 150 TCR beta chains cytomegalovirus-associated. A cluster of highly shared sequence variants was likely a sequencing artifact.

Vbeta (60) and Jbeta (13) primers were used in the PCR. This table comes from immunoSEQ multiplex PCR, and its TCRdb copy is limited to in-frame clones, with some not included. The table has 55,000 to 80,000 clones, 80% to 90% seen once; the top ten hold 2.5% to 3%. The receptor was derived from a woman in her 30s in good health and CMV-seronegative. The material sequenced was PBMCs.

The CDR3 spells CASSRGSNEQFF. The CDR3 bases are TGCGCCAGCAGCAGAGGGAGTAATGAGCAGTTCTTC. This rearrangement joins TRBV5-1 to TRBJ2-1, with D maybe TRBD2 (5 bases). Germline V lookup: CDR1 SGHRS, CDR2 YFSETQ. The CDR3 runs 12 residues. V was shortened by 4 bases and J by 7 bases, with 9 bases between the two germline ends.